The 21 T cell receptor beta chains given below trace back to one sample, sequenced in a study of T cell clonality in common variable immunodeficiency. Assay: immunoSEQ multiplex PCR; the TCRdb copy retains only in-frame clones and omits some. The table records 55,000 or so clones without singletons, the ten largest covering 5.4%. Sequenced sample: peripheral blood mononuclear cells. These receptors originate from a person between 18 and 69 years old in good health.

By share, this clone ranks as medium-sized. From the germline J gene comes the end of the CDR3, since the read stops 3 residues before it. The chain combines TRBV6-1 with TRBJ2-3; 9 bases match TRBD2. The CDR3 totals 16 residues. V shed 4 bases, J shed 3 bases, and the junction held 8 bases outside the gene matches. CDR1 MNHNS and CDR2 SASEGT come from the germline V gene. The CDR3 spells CASSGFSGSLTDTQYF. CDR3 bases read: TGTGCCAGCAGTGGCTTTAGCGGGAGTCTGACAGATACG.

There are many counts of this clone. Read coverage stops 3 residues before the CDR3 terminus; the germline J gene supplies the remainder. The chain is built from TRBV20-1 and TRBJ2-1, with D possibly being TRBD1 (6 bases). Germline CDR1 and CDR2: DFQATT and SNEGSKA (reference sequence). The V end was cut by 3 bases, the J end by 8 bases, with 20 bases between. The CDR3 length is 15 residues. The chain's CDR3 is CSARELGPAGDEQFF. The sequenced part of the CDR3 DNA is TGCAGTGCTAGGGAGCTCGGACCTGCAGGGGATGAG.

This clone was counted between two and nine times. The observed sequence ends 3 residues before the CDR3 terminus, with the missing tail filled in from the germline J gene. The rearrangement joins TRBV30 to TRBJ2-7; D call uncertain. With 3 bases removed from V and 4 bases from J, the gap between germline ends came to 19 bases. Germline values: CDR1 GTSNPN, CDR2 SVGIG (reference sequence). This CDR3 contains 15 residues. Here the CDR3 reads CAWRPGGASVYEQYF. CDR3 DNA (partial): TGTGCCTGGAGACCCGGCGGCGCGTCGGTATACGAG.

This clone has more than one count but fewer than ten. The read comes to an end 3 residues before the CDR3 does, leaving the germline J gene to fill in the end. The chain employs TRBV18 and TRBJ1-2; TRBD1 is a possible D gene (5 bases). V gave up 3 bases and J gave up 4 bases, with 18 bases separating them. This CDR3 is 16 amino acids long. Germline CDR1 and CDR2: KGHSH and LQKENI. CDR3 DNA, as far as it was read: TGTGCCAGCTCACCCCGAACCCGGGGGTTCGGCTATGGC. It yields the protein CASSPRTRGFGYG. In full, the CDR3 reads CASSPRTRGFGYGYTF.

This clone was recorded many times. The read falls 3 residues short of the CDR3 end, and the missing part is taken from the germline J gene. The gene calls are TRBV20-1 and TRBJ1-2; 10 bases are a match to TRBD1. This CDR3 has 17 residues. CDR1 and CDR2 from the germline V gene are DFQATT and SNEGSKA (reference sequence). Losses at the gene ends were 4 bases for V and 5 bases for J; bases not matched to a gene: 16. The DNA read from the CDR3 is TGCAGTGCTATTTATTTTGGCCGGGACAGGGGTGTGTATGGC. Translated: CSAIYFGRDRGVYG. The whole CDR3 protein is CSAIYFGRDRGVYGYTF.

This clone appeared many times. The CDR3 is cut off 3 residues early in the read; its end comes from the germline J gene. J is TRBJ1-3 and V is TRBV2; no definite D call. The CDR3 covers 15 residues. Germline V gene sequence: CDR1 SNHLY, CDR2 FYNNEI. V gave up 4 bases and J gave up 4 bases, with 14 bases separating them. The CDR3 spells CASSGGFSGGNTIYF. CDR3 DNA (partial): TGTGCCAGCAGTGGAGGGTTTTCGGGGGGAAACACC.

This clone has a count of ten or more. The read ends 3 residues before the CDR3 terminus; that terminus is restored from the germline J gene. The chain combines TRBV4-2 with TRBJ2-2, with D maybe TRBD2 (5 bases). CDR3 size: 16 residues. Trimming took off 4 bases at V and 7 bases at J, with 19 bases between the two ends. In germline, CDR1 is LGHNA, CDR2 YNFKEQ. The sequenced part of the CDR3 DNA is TGTGCCAGCAGCCCGAAGTTCCTAGTGGAGGTCGGGGAG. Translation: CASSPKFLVEVGE. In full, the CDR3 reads CASSPKFLVEVGELFF.

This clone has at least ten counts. The part of the CDR3 DNA that was read is TGTGCCAGTAGTCCACCGACTAGCGGAAGCACAGATACG. The encoded protein is CASSPPTSGSTDT. From start to end, the CDR3 is CASSPPTSGSTDTQYF. V and J are TRBV19 and TRBJ2-3; 9 bases are shared with TRBD2. The read comes to an end 3 residues before the CDR3 does, leaving the germline J gene to fill in the end. Germline CDR1 reads LNHDA; CDR2 reads SQIVND (reference sequence). This CDR3 is 16 amino acids long. Trimming removed 5 bases from V and 0 bases from J; junction bases left unmatched: 6.

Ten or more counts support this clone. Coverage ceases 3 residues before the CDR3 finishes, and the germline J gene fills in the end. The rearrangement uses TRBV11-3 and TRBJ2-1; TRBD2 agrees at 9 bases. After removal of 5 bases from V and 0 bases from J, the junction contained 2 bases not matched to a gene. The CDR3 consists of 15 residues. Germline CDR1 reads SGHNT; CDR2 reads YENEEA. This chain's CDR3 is CASSAGGPSYNEQFF. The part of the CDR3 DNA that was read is TGTGCCAGCAGCGCGGGAGGGCCCTCCTACAATGAG. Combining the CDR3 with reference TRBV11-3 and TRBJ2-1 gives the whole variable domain EAGVVQSPRYKIIEKKQPVAFWCNPISGHNTLYWYLQNLGQGPELLIRYENEEAVDDSQLPKDRFSAERLKGVDSTLKIQPAELGDSAVYLCASSAGGPSYNEQFFGPGTRLTVL.

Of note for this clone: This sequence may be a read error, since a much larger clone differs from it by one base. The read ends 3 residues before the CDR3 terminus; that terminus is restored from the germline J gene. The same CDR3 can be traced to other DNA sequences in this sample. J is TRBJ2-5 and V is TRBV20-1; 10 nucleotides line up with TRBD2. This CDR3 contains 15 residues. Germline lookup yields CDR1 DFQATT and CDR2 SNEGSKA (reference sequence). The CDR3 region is CSARDRTSGQETQYF. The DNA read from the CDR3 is TGCAGTGCCAGAGACCGGACTAGCGGTCAAGAGACC.

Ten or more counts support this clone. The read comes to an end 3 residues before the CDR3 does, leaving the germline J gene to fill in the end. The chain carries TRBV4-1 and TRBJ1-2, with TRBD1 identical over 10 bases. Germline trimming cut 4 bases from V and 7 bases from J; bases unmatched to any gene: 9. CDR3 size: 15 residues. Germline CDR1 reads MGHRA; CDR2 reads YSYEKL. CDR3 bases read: TGCGCCAGCAGCCCAGGCGACAGGGGGCTAAGTGGC. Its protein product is CASSPGDRGLSG. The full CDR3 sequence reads CASSPGDRGLSGYTF.

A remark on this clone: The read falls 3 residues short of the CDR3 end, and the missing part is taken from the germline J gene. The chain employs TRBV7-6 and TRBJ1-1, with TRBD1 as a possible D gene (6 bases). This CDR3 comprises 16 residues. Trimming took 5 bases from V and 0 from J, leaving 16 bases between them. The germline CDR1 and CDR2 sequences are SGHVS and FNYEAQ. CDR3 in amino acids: CASSPTDRFLNTEAFF. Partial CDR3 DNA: TGTGCCAGCAGCCCGACCGACAGGTTTTTGAACACTGAA.

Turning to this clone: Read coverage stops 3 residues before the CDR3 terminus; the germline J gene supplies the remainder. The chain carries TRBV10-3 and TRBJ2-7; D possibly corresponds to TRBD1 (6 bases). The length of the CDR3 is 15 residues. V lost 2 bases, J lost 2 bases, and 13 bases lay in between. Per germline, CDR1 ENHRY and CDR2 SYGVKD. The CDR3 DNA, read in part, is TGTGCCATCAGTGAGACCTCGACAGGAACCTACGAG. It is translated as CAISETSTGTYE. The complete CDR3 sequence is CAISETSTGTYEQYF.

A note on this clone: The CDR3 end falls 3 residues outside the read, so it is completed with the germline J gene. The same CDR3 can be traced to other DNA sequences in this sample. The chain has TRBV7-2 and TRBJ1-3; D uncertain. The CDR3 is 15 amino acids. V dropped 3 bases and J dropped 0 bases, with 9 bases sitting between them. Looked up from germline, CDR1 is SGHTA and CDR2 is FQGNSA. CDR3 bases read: TGTGCCAGCAGCTTTTTCGGGGACTCTGGAAACACC. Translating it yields CASSFFGDSGNT. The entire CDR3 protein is CASSFFGDSGNTIYF.

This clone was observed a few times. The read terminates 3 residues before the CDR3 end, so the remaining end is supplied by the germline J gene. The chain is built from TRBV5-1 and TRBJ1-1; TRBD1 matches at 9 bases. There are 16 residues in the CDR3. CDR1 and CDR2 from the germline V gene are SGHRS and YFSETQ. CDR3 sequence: CASSWGISDRGYEAFF. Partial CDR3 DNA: TGCGCCAGCAGCTGGGGGATATCGGACAGGGGATACGAG.

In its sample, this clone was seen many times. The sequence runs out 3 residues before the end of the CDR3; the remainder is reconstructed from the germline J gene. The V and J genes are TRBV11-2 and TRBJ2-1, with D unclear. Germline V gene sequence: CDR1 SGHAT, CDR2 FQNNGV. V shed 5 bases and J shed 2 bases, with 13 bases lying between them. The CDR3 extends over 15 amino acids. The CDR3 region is CASSLSAGTYNEQFF. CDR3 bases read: TGTGCCAGCAGCCTTAGTGCAGGTACCTACAATGAG.

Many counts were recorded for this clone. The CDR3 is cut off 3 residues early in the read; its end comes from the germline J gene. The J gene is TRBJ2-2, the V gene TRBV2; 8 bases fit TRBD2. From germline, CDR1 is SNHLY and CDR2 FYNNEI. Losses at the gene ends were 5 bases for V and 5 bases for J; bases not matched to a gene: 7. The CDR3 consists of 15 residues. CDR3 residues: CASSIGTRITGELFF. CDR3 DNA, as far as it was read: TGTGCCAGCAGTATCGGGACTAGAATTACCGGGGAG.

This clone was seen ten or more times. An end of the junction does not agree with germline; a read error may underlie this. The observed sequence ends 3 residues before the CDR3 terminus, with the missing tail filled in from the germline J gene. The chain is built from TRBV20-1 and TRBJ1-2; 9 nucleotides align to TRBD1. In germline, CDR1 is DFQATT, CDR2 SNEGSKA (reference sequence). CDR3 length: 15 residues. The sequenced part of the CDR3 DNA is TGCAGTGCCAGAGATATCGTGGGGACAGGGTCTGGC. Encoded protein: CSARDIVGTGSG. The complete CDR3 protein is CSARDIVGTGSGYTF.

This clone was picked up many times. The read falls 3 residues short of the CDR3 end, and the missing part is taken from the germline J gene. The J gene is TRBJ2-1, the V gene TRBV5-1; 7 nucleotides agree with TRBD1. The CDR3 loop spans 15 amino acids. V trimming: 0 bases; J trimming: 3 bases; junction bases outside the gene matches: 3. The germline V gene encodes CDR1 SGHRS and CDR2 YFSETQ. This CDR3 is CASSLGDRVYNEQFF. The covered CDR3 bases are TGCGCCAGCAGCTTGGGTGACAGGGTCTACAATGAG.

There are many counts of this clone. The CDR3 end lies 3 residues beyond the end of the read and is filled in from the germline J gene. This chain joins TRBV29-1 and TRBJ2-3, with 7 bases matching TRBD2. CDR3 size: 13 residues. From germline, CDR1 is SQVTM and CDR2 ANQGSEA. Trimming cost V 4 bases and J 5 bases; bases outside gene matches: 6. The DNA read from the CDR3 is TGCAGCGTTGTGCGGGGGACCGGAGATACG. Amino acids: CSVVRGTGDT. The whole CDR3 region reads CSVVRGTGDTQYF.

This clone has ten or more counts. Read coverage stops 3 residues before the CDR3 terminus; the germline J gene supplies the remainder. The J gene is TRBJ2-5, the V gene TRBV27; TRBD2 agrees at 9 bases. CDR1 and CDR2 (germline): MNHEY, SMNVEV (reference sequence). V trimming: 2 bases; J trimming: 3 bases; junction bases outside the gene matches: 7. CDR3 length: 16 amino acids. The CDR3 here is CASSLAGGPYEETQYF. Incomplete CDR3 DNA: TGTGCCAGCAGTTTAGCGGGAGGGCCGTATGAAGAGACC.